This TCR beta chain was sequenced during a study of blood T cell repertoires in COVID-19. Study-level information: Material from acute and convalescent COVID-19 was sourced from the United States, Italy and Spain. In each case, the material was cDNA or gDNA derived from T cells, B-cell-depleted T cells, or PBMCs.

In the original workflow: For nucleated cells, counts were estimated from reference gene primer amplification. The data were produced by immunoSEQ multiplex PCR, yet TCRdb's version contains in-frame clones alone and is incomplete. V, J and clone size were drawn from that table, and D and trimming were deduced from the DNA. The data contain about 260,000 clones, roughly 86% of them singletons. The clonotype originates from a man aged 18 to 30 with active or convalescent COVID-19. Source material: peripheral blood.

The CDR3 protein is CASSVTGTDTEAFF. CDR3 DNA: TGTGCCAGCAGCGTGACAGGGACAGACACTGAAGCTTTCTTT. The chain is built from TRBV9 and TRBJ1-1; 7 bases line up with TRBD1. Germline CDR1 and CDR2: SGDLS and YYNGEE. The J segment lost 3 bases and the V segment lost 2 bases, leaving 4 bases of the junction unmatched. CDR3 length: 14 residues. Full variable domain (remainder filled in from reference TRBV9 and TRBJ1-1): DSGVTQTPKHLITATGQRVTLRCSPRSGDLSVYWYQQSLDQGLQFLIQYYNGEERAKGNILERFSAQQFPDLHSELNLSSLELGDSALYFCASSVTGTDTEAFFGQGTRLTVV.